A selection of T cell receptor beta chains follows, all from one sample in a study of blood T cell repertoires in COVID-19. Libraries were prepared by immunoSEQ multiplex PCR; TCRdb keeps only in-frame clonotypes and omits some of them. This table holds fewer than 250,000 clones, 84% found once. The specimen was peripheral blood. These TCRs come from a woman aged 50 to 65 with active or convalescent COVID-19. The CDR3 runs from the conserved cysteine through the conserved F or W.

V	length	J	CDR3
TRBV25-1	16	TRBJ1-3	CASSEPGGRSGNTIYF
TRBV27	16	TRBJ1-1	CASSPGTPVGNTEAFF
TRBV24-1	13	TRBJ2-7	CATSDSTIDEQYF
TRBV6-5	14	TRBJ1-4	CASRGPAGAEKLFF
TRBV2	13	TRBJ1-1	CASRGTGNTEAFF
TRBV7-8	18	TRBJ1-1	CASSLPTGGMTFNTEAFF
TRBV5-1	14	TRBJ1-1	CASNFLVPNTEAFF
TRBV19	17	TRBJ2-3	CASSMSAPSAGTDTQYF
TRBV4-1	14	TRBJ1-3	CASSLPGGGNTIYF
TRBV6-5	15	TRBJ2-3	CASSRGEGEADTQYF
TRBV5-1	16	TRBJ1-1	CASSLVTGSGYAEAFF
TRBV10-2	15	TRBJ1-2	CASSEQRQGITGYTF
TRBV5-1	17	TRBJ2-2	CASKSPGGLGAAGELFF